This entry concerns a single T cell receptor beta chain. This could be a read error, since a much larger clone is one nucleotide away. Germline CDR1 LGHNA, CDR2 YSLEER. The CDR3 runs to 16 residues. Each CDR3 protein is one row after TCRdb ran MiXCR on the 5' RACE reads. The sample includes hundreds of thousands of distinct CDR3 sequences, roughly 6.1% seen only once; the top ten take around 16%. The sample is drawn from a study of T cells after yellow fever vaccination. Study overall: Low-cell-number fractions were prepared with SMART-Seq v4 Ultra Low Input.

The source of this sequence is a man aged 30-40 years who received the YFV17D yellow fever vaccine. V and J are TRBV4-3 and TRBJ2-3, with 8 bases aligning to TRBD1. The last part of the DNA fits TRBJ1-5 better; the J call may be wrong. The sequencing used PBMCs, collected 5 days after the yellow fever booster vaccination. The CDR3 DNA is TGCGCCAGCAGCCTCCGACTAGCGGGACAGGCAGATACGCAGCATTTT. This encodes CASSLRLAGQADTQHF.